This TCR beta chain was sequenced for a study of T-cell reconstitution after alpha-beta-depleted transplantation in children. The authors prepared the TCRbeta library with unique molecular identifiers. TCRdb re-derived calls from the PCR reads in MiXCR, one entry per CDR3 protein. The table lists hundreds of thousands of distinct CDR3 sequences, approximately 12% of them singletons. Germline V gene sequence: CDR1 SGHRS, CDR2 YFSETQ. V was shortened by 8 bases and J by 5 bases, with 9 bases between the two germline ends. The CDR3 has 11 amino acids. The starting material was PBMCs from the stem cell graft donor, obtained from the stem cell graft. This sequence joins TRBV5-1 and TRBJ2-3; D is undetermined. This TCR derives from a human donor who donated a stem cell graft to a child with combined immunodeficiency. The CDR3: CARRFGDTQYF. The CDR3 bases are TGCGCCAGACGTTTTGGAGATACGCAGTATTTT.